A selection of T cell receptor beta chains follows, all from one sample in a study of blood T cell repertoires in COVID-19. Only in-frame clones appear in the TCRdb table, and some are missing; sequencing was by immunoSEQ multiplex PCR. This table holds about 220,000 clones, about four fifths found once. Sequencing was performed on PBMCs or T cells enriched from blood (not recorded which). The source of these receptors is a woman aged 40 to 49 with acute COVID-19. Each CDR3 is given with its conserved first and last residue. Each record gives: clone size, D gene, J gene, V gene, CDR3 protein, CDR3 DNA. A D gene is named only where the DNA matches it firmly. Rows may omit the clone size; those that give it use once, few, many or a size class.

size: few; D: TRBD2; J: TRBJ2-1; V: TRBV4-1; CDR3: CASSQGTLAGGKINEQFF; DNA: TGCGCCAGCAGCCAGGGAACCTTAGCGGGGGGCAAAATCAATGAGCAGTTCTTC
size: .; D: .; J: TRBJ1-2; V: TRBV13; CDR3: CASSLRGDYGYTF; DNA: TGTGCCAGCAGCTTAAGGGGCGACTATGGCTACACCTTC
size: .; D: .; J: TRBJ1-1; V: TRBV10-3; CDR3: CAISEPRGEESGTEAFF; DNA: TGTGCCATCAGTGAGCCCAGAGGGGAGGAGAGTGGCACTGAAGCTTTCTTT
size: .; D: .; J: TRBJ1-2; V: TRBV10-2; CDR3: CASVGPTGGGYTF; DNA: TGCGCCAGCGTGGGACCCACGGGAGGGGGCTACACCTTC
size: .; D: .; J: TRBJ2-3; V: TRBV3-1/TRBV3-2; CDR3: CASSQPPLAGTDTQYF; DNA: TGTGCCAGCAGCCAACCTCCACTAGCTGGCACAGATACGCAGTATTTT
size: .; D: TRBD1; J: TRBJ1-4; V: TRBV10-2; CDR3: CASSSTRDSPSFNEKLFF; DNA: TGCGCCAGCAGCTCTACCCGGGACAGCCCTTCTTTCAATGAAAAACTGTTTTTT
size: .; D: TRBD1; J: TRBJ2-7; V: TRBV11-2; CDR3: CASSTWGQGANEQYF; DNA: TGTGCCAGCAGTACATGGGGCCAGGGGGCGAATGAGCAGTACTTC
size: .; D: TRBD1; J: TRBJ1-2; V: TRBV5-1; CDR3: CASSTGPGQANYGYTF; DNA: TGCGCCAGCAGCACAGGACCCGGACAGGCTAACTATGGCTACACCTTC
size: .; D: .; J: TRBJ2-3; V: TRBV6-1; CDR3: CASSEGQRTDTQYF; DNA: TGTGCCAGCAGTGAGGGCCAACGCACAGATACGCAGTATTTT
size: .; D: TRBD2; J: TRBJ2-7; V: TRBV5-6; CDR3: CASSLAEGGIPYEQYF; DNA: TGTGCCAGCAGCTTGGCCGAGGGAGGGATTCCCTACGAGCAGTACTTC
size: .; D: .; J: TRBJ1-3; V: TRBV30; CDR3: CAWSGGSLGNTIYF; DNA: TGTGCCTGGAGTGGAGGATCACTTGGAAACACCATATATTTT
size: .; D: TRBD1; J: TRBJ2-3; V: TRBV5-1; CDR3: CASSFSGTASTDTQYF; DNA: TGCGCCAGCAGCTTTTCGGGGACAGCTAGCACAGATACGCAGTATTTT
size: .; D: .; J: TRBJ1-2; V: TRBV28; CDR3: CASSFQNYGYTF; DNA: TGTGCCAGCAGTTTCCAGAACTATGGCTACACCTTC
size: once; D: TRBD1; J: TRBJ1-1; V: TRBV28; CDR3: CASSLTGVRTEAFF; DNA: TGTGCCAGCAGTTTAACAGGGGTCCGCACTGAAGCTTTCTTT
size: .; D: TRBD2; J: TRBJ2-2; V: TRBV5-1; CDR3: CASSSSGGLSGELFF; DNA: TGCGCCAGCAGCTCAAGCGGGGGGTTATCCGGGGAGCTGTTTTTT
size: .; D: TRBD2; J: TRBJ2-1; V: TRBV10-3; CDR3: CAISGERGSSYNEQFF; DNA: TGTGCCATCAGTGGAGAGCGGGGCAGCTCCTACAATGAGCAGTTCTTC
size: .; D: .; J: TRBJ1-6; V: TRBV5-6; CDR3: CASSLLGRDNSPLHF; DNA: TGTGCCAGCAGCTTGCTCGGGAGGGATAATTCACCCCTCCACTTT
size: .; D: TRBD2; J: TRBJ2-1; V: TRBV7-6; CDR3: CASGLAAYNEQFF; DNA: TGTGCCTCAGGCCTAGCGGCCTACAATGAGCAGTTCTTC
size: .; D: .; J: TRBJ1-1; V: TRBV6-7; CDR3: CASGPRSGKINTEAFF; DNA: TGTGCCAGCGGCCCGAGGTCCGGGAAGATAAACACTGAAGCTTTCTTT
size: once; D: .; J: TRBJ1-4; V: TRBV30; CDR3: CAWTEGFNEKLFF; DNA: TGTGCCTGGACGGAGGGGTTTAATGAAAAACTGTTTTTT
size: .; D: TRBD1; J: TRBJ1-2; V: TRBV5-1; CDR3: CASSLPRDSMGYTF; DNA: TGCGCCAGCAGCCTACCCCGGGACAGCATGGGCTACACCTTC
size: few; D: .; J: TRBJ1-2; V: TRBV28; CDR3: CASNKETNYGYTF; DNA: TGTGCCAGCAATAAGGAGACTAACTATGGCTACACCTTC
size: .; D: .; J: TRBJ2-7; V: TRBV10-1; CDR3: CANPPLVLGEQYF; DNA: TGCGCCAACCCCCCACTAGTATTGGGCGAGCAGTACTTC
size: .; D: .; J: TRBJ2-5; V: TRBV12-3/TRBV12-4; CDR3: CASRGGETQYF; DNA: TGTGCCAGCAGAGGAGGAGAGACCCAGTACTTC
size: .; D: .; J: TRBJ2-1; V: TRBV4-2; CDR3: CASSFGLARRGEQFF; DNA: TGTGCCAGCAGCTTCGGACTTGCCCGGCGGGGTGAGCAGTTCTTC
size: .; D: TRBD1; J: TRBJ2-1; V: TRBV30; CDR3: CAWQPGQGSAEQFF; DNA: TGTGCCTGGCAACCCGGACAGGGTTCGGCTGAGCAGTTCTTC
size: .; D: TRBD1; J: TRBJ1-5; V: TRBV10-2; CDR3: CASSAGQINQPQHF; DNA: TGCGCCAGCAGCGCGGGACAGATCAATCAGCCCCAGCATTTT
size: .; D: .; J: TRBJ2-6; V: TRBV30; CDR3: CAWSRGTPGANVLTF; DNA: TGTGCCTGGAGTCGGGGGACCCCTGGGGCCAACGTCCTGACTTTC
size: once; D: TRBD1; J: TRBJ1-1; V: TRBV4-2; CDR3: CASSQDRQGEWGTEAFF; DNA: TGTGCCAGCAGCCAAGATCGGCAGGGGGAATGGGGTACTGAAGCTTTCTTT
size: .; D: .; J: TRBJ2-5; V: TRBV4-3; CDR3: CASSQQGLQETQYF; DNA: TGCGCCAGCAGCCAACAGGGGCTCCAAGAGACCCAGTACTTC
size: few; D: .; J: TRBJ1-2; V: TRBV6-5; CDR3: CSNSPGGDYGYTF; DNA: TGTTCCAACTCACCCGGGGGGGACTATGGCTACACCTTC
size: once; D: .; J: TRBJ1-2; V: TRBV5-5; CDR3: CASSWAEGANYGYTF; DNA: TGTGCCAGCAGTTGGGCGGAAGGGGCCAACTATGGCTACACCTTC
size: .; D: .; J: TRBJ1-2; V: TRBV19; CDR3: CASRSRDTYYTF; DNA: TGTGCCAGTAGATCCCGGGACACTTACTACACCTTC
size: once; D: .; J: TRBJ2-5; V: TRBV11-3; CDR3: CASSQGLSIGETQYF; DNA: TGTGCCAGCAGCCAAGGACTAAGTATAGGAGAGACCCAGTACTTC
size: .; D: .; J: TRBJ2-1; V: TRBV12-3/TRBV12-4; CDR3: CASKPSGMGIEFF; DNA: TGTGCCAGCAAGCCCTCGGGAATGGGTATAGAGTTCTTC
size: .; D: .; J: TRBJ1-1; V: TRBV16; CDR3: CASSPKRGSGTEAFF; DNA: TGTGCCAGCAGCCCTAAAAGGGGGTCCGGCACTGAAGCTTTCTTT
size: few; D: .; J: TRBJ1-4; V: TRBV19; CDR3: CASTQGGEEKLFF; DNA: TGTGCCAGTACACAGGGAGGGGAGGAAAAACTGTTTTTT
size: .; D: .; J: TRBJ1-1; V: TRBV29-1; CDR3: CSVEGGETEAFF; DNA: TGCAGCGTTGAAGGCGGGGAAACTGAAGCTTTCTTT
size: once; D: .; J: TRBJ1-1; V: TRBV21-1; CDR3: CASSKKIGGHRGSWMNTEAFF; DNA: TGTGCCAGCAGCAAAAAGATTGGGGGGCACAGGGGTAGTTGGATGAACACTGAAGCTTTCTTT
size: .; D: .; J: TRBJ1-2; V: TRBV19; CDR3: CASRQGFGGYTF; DNA: TGTGCCAGTAGACAGGGATTTGGTGGCTACACCTTC
size: .; D: TRBD2; J: TRBJ2-3; V: TRBV7-2; CDR3: CASSFLLAGGKDTQYF; DNA: TGTGCCAGCAGCTTTTTACTAGCGGGGGGCAAAGATACGCAGTATTTT
size: few; D: TRBD2; J: TRBJ2-1; V: TRBV28; CDR3: CASRPEFQREGPIGNEQFF; DNA: TGTGCCAGCAGACCCGAATTTCAGCGGGAGGGCCCTATTGGGAATGAGCAGTTCTTC
size: .; D: TRBD1; J: TRBJ2-7; V: TRBV28; CDR3: CASRTSGTGSYEQYF; DNA: TGTGCCAGCAGAACTTCCGGGACAGGGAGCTACGAGCAGTACTTC
size: .; D: .; J: TRBJ2-7; V: TRBV12-3/TRBV12-4; CDR3: CASSIGTFNEQYF; DNA: TGTGCCAGCAGTATCGGGACATTCAACGAGCAGTACTTC